This T cell receptor (beta chain) was recovered during a study of blood T cells in healthy people across ages. Study-wide points: Comparison with aged donors showed that long-lived donors had more naive CD4+ cells and higher diversity. Estimated diversity that came from one million T cells was considered an underestimate. Donor CMV status, an unknown factor, possibly confounded changes in expanded clonotypes.

This CDR3 has 15 residues. After removal of 4 bases from V and 11 bases from J, the junction contained 14 bases not matched to a gene. From germline, CDR1 is MGHDK and CDR2 SYGVNS. A remark on this clonotype: What it recognizes is unknown.

The second PCR ran about 6 to 12 cycles with a sample-barcoded 5' primer and J-beta primers. TCRdb passed the 5' RACE reads through MiXCR, listing each CDR3 protein once. The sample carries about 1.5 million distinct CDR3 sequences, 35% to 45% recorded once. The total RNA that was extracted per sample amounted to at least 5.5 micrograms. This receptor was obtained from a woman between 18 and 30 years old in good health. The sample taken for sequencing was blood. This rearrangement joins TRBV25-1 to TRBJ2-5; 9 positions match TRBD1. This CDR3 reads CASSVGGQGLGEQYF. The CDR3, as DNA: TGTGCCAGCAGTGTGGGGGGACAGGGCCTAGGGGAGCAGTACTTC.